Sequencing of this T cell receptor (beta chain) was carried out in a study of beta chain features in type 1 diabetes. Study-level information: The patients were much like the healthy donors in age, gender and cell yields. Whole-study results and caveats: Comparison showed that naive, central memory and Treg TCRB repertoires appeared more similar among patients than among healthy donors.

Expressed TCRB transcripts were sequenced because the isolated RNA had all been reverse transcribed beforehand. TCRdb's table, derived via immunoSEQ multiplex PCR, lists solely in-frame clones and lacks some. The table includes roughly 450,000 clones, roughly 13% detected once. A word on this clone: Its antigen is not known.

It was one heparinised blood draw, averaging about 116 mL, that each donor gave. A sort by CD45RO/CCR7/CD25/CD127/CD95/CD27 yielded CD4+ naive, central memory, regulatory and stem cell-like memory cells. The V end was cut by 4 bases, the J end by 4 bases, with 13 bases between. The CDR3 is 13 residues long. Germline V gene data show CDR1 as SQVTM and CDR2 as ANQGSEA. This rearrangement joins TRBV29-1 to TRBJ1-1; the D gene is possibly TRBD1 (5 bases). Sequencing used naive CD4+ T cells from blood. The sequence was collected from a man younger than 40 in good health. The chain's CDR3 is CSVASGVVTEAFF. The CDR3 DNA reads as TGCAGCGTTGCCTCGGGGGTAGTCACTGAAGCTTTCTTT.